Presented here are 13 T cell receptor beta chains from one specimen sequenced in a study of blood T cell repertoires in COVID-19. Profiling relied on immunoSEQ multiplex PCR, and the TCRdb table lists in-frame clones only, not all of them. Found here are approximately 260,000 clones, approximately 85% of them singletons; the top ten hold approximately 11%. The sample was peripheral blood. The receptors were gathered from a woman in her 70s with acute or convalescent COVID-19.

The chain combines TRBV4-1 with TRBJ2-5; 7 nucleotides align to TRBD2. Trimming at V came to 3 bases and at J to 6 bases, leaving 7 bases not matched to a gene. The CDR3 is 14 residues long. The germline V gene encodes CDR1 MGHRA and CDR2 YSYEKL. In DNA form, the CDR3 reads TGCGCCAGCAGCCAGCTGGGCGGGGGAAAGACCCAGTACTTC. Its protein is CASSQLGGGKTQYF.

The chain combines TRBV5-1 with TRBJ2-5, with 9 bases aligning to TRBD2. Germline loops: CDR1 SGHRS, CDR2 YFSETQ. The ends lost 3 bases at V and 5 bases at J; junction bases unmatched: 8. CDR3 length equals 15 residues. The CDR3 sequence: CASSWGSGGGETQYF. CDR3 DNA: TGCGCCAGCAGCTGGGGTAGCGGGGGCGGGGAGACCCAGTACTTC. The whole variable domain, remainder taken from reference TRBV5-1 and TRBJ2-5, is KAGVTQTPRYLIKTRGQQVTLSCSPISGHRSVSWYQQTPGQGLQFLFEYFSETQRNKGNFPGRFSGRQFSNSRSEMNVSTLELGDSALYLCASSWGSGGGETQYFGPGTRLLVL.

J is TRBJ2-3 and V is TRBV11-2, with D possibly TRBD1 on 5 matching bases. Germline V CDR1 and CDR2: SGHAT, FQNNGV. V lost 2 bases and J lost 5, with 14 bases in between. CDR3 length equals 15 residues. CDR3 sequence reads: CASSLWKGRRDTQYF. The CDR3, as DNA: TGTGCCAGCAGCTTATGGAAGGGGCGGAGAGATACGCAGTATTTT.

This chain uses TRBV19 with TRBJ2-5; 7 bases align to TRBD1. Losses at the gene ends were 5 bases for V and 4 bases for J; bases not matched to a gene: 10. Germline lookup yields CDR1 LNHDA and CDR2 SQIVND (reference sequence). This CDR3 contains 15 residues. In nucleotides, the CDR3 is TGTGCCAGTAGTGAATCGACAGGGAACAGAGAGACCCAGTACTTC. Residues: CASSESTGNRETQYF.

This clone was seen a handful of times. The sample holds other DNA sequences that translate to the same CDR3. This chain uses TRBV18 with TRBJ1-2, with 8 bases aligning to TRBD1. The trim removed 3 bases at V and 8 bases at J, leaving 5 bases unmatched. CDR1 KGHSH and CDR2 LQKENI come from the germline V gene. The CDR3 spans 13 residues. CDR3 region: CASSPGQGEGYTF. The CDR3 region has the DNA TGTGCCAGCTCACCCGGACAGGGTGAGGGCTACACCTTC. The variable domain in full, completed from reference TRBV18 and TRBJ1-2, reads NAGVMQNPRHLVRRRGQEARLRCSPMKGHSHVYWYRQLPEEGLKFMVYLQKENIIDESGMPKERFSAEFPKEGPSILRIQQVVRGDSAAYFCASSPGQGEGYTFGSGTRLTVV.

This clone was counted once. CDR3 residues: CASTDRAYEQYF. The CDR3, as DNA: TGTGCCAGCACCGACAGAGCCTACGAGCAGTACTTC. The chain is built from TRBV5-8 and TRBJ2-7; TRBD1 might be the D (5 bases). Trimming took 6 bases from V and 2 from J, leaving 9 bases between them. This CDR3 is built from 12 residues. Germline CDR1 is SGHTS and CDR2 is YDEGEE.

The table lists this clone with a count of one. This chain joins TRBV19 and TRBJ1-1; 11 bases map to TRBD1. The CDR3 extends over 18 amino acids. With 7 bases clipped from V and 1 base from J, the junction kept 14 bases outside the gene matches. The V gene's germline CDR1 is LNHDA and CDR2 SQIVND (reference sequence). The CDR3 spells CASTTLAGQGVGNTEAFF. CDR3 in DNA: TGTGCCAGTACCACTTTGGCGGGACAGGGGGTGGGGAACACTGAAGCTTTCTTT.

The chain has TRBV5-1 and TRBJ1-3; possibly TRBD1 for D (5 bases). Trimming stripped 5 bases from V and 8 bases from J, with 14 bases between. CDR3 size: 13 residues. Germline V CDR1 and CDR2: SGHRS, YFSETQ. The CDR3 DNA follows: TGCGCCAGCAGTTATGGGACTGGGGACACCATATATTTT. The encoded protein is CASSYGTGDTIYF.

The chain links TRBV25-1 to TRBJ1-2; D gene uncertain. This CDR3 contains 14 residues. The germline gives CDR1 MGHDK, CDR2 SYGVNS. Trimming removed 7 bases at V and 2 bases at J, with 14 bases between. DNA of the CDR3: TGTGCCAGCAATTCTGCGACGGGGAACTATGGCTACACCTTC. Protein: CASNSATGNYGYTF.

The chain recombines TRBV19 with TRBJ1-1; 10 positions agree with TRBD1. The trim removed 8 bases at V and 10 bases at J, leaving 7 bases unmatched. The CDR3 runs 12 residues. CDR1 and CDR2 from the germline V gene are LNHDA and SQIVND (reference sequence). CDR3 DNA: TGTGCCAGTCGGGACAGGGGCCCCCCAGCTTTCTTT. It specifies CASRDRGPPAFF.

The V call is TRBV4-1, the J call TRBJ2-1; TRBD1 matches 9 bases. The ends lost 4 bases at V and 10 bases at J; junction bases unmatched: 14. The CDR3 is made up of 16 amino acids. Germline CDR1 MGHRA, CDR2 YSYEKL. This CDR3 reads CASSPPAPGTGNEQFF. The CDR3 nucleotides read TGCGCCAGCAGCCCCCCGGCCCCCGGGACAGGGAACGAGCAGTTCTTC.

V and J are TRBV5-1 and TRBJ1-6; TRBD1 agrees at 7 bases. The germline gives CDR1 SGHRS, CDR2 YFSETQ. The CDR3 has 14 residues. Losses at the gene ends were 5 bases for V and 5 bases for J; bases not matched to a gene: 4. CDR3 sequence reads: CASSLGQDNSPLHF. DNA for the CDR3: TGCGCCAGCAGTCTTGGACAGGATAATTCACCCCTCCACTTT.

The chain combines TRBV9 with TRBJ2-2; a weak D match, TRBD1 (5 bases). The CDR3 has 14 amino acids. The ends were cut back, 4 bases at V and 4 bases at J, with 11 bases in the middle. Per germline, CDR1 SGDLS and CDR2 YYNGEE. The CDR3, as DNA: TGTGCCAGCAGCCCCCAAGGGGTCACCGGGGAGCTGTTTTTT. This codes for CASSPQGVTGELFF.